The T cell receptor (beta chain) described here comes from a study of blood T cell repertoires in COVID-19. This clone has a single count. Per the study methods: The assay estimated nucleated cells by amplifying reference gene primers. Sequencing was performed with immunoSEQ multiplex PCR; in TCRdb, only in-frame clones are kept and a portion is missing. V, J and clone size are those of that table, while D and trimming were read from the DNA. The sample lists roughly 130,000 clones, about 87% occurring once. J lost 5 bases, V lost 6 bases, and 8 bases had no gene match. The CDR3 runs to 14 residues. Germline CDR1 reads MDHEN; CDR2 reads SYDVKM.

Sequenced sample: peripheral blood. The receptor comes from a woman aged 55-70 years with acute or convalescent COVID-19. The chain carries TRBV28 and TRBJ1-2, with 8 bases identical to TRBD1. In nucleotides, the CDR3 is TGTGCCAGCAGGGTACTAGGACAGGGTTATGGCTACACCTTC. Translating it yields CASRVLGQGYGYTF.